This TCR beta chain came from a study of T and B cells in COVID-19 patients. About the research overall: Of over 19 active-infection patients, about a dozen were critically ill with mechanical ventilation or extracorporeal membrane oxygenation. Findings of the study overall: Symptomatic-phase blood samples from mildly ill patients and early samples from severe cases were scarce. Patients with COVID-19 reportedly showed strongly skewed T cell receptor beta variable and joining gene usage.

This clonotype is medium-sized by share. Its antigen is still unknown. BIOMED2 TRB-A/B primer pools were used in multiplex TRB PCR. MiXCR was run by TCRdb on the multiplex PCR reads, yielding one entry per CDR3 protein. Altogether under 13,000 distinct CDR3 sequences are present, roughly 31% being singletons, with the ten largest covering roughly an eighth. CDR1 and CDR2 from the germline V gene are SGHKS and YYEKEE (reference sequence). V was shortened by 0 bases and J by 4 bases, with 14 bases between the two germline ends. The CDR3 has 15 amino acids. From blood, about 250-500 ng of genomic DNA served as TRB template.

The gene calls are TRBV5-5 and TRBJ2-7; a possible D gene is TRBD1 (6 bases). The sample consisted of blood. This TCR was sampled from a human donor with active COVID-19. In nucleotides, the CDR3 is TGTGCCAGCAGCTTGGTATTCGACAGGCAGTACGAGCAGTACTTC. Its protein product is CASSLVFDRQYEQYF.